What follows is one TCR beta chain and its context. The antigen it binds to is not known. The record has no base qualities; no much larger clone is one base away. In Seattle, one collaborating source enrolled patients while the infection was active and tracked those patients longitudinally over the course of disease. Whole blood was collected in K2EDTA tubes by collaborating institutions according to the institutions' own protocols. Collaborator samples were shipped for TCRbeta analysis as frozen whole blood, isolated PBMCs, or DNA extracted from either sample type. As encoded in the germline V gene, CDR1 is KGHDR while CDR2 is SFDVKD. Its CDR3 holds 17 amino acids, cysteine through phenylalanine. Just CDR3 DNA is preserved here, 51 bases in frame from base 1. Trimmed from V: 4 bases; trimmed from J: 7 bases; junction bases lacking a gene match: 10. The data stem from a study of blood T cell repertoires in COVID-19 (dated by TCRdb to 2018 to 2020). With regard to the full study: Collaborator samples came from the United States, Italy and Spain and covered acute and convalescent phases of COVID-19. The material from the prospective study consisted of cDNA or gDNA derived from T cells, B-cell-depleted T cells, or PBMCs. Deeply sampled blood TCRbeta repertoires from subjects exposed to, actively infected with, or recovered from COVID-19 were included in the dataset. The repertoires were made available in a free public database intended to serve as a resource for research on the immune response to SARS-CoV-2. Samples came from the ongoing ImmuneRACE study (first 160 participants) plus 1,254 subjects from 6 global collaborators. The sample metadata nearly always contained a de-identified subject ID, COVID-19 status, age in years and sex. HLA class I and class II types, where available, came from metadata supplied by the sample provider rather than from assay-based typing.

Beyond this particular receptor, the publication reports: The quantity of clinical and demographic metadata differed by source and by participant and was supplied without curation.

TCRbeta CDR3 regions were amplified from genomic DNA using the immunoSEQ Assay, a bias-controlled multiplex PCR. Concerning the study's data processing: Nucleated cell counts per sample were estimated from amplification of reference gene primers within the assay. To quantify the absolute abundance of each unique TCRbeta CDR3 rearrangement, sequence reads were collapsed and filtered. For each sample, productive Simpson clonality was calculated as the square root of Simpson's diversity index across productive rearrangements. TCRdb retrieved this table from immuneACCESS and kept in-frame rearrangements only. Not all clones are present; in checked studies, unresolved V genes account for under half, and no reason is known for the remainder. The V and J calls and clone size were taken over from that table, and D and trimming were inferred from the DNA. This sample holds about 300,000 clones; more than 85% were observed only once. The ten top clones hold around 2.2% of the sample.

Sequenced: peripheral blood. This chain is built from TRBV24-1 and TRBJ2-3; TRBD2 fits 13 bases in the junction. The TCR comes from a young woman with COVID-19, enrolled during active disease. Here is the DNA: TGTGCCACCAGTGAGTATACCGGGACTAGCGGGATAAATACGCAGTATTTT. Translated, this is CATSEYTGTSGINTQYF.